Below are 29 T cell receptor beta chains sequenced from a single sample in a study of blood T cell repertoires in COVID-19. The method was immunoSEQ multiplex PCR; TCRdb's version includes in-frame clones alone and lacks a portion of them. The top ten clones hold under 6% of a sample with fewer than 200,000 clones, 70% to 90% of them seen once. Sequenced: peripheral blood. These receptors came from a woman in her fifties or sixties with COVID-19, enrolled during active disease.

The chain uses TRBV13 and TRBJ2-7, with TRBD1 identical over 8 bases. The CDR3 consists of 13 residues. The ends lost 5 bases at V and 6 bases at J; junction bases unmatched: 6. Germline V gene sequence: CDR1 PRHDT, CDR2 FYEKMQ (reference sequence). CDR3 sequence (DNA): TGTGCCAGCAGCCCCGACAGGGGAGGCGAGCAGTACTTC. Its translation: CASSPDRGGEQYF.

The chain recombines TRBV10-3 with TRBJ2-4, with D possibly matching TRBD1 (5 bases). The ends were cut back, 0 bases at V and 8 bases at J, with 14 bases in the middle. Germline CDR1 is ENHRY and CDR2 is SYGVKD. This CDR3 is built from 15 residues. In DNA form, the CDR3 reads TGTGCCATCAGTGAGTCCGGCAGGGAACGGGACATTCAGTACTTC. Its translation: CAISESGRERDIQYF.

This clone was detected only a few times. The rearrangement uses TRBV7-6 and TRBJ1-6; 9 bases fit TRBD1. With V trimmed by 2 bases and J by 10 bases, 9 bases remained unmatched. The germline V gene encodes CDR1 SGHVS and CDR2 FNYEAQ. There are 16 residues in the CDR3. The CDR3 region is CASSLRTGERGSPLHF. CDR3 bases: TGTGCCAGCAGCTTACGGACAGGGGAGAGGGGATCACCCCTCCACTTT.

This rearrangement joins TRBV18 to TRBJ1-1, with TRBD1 matching over 10 bases. This CDR3 region has 14 residues. Germline loops: CDR1 KGHSH, CDR2 LQKENI. V trimming: 2 bases; J trimming: 11 bases; junction bases outside the gene matches: 8. For the CDR3, the DNA is TGTGCCAGCTCACCATCCCCCAAGGACAGGGGGGCTTTCTTT. It is translated as CASSPSPKDRGAFF.

V is TRBV4-1 and J is TRBJ1-5, with TRBD1 matching 7 bases. The junction had 9 bases not matched to a gene; V was cut back by 1 base and J by 0 bases. CDR1 and CDR2 from the germline V gene are MGHRA and YSYEKL. The CDR3 has 18 amino acids. This CDR3 reads CASSQAGGYRYSNQPQHF. CDR3 coding DNA: TGCGCCAGCAGCCAAGCAGGGGGGTATAGGTATAGCAATCAGCCCCAGCATTTT.

This clone was seen once. The chain uses TRBV7-3 and TRBJ2-5; TRBD2 might be the D (7 bases). This CDR3 spans 15 amino acids. Germline CDR1 is SGHTA and CDR2 is FQGTGA. Trimming removed 4 bases at V and 1 base at J, with 13 bases between. For the CDR3, the DNA is TGTGCCAGCAGCTCAGTGGGGGGGCCCCAAGAGACCCAGTACTTC. Translated, it gives CASSSVGGPQETQYF.

The chain links TRBV3-1 (or the pseudogene TRBV3-2) to TRBJ1-4; unclear D gene. The germline V gene encodes CDR1 LGHDT and CDR2 YNNKEL (reference sequence). This CDR3 is built from 13 residues. V was shortened by 1 base and J by 8 bases, with 8 bases between the two germline ends. CDR3 residues: CASSQGNNEKLFF. In nucleotides, the CDR3 is TGTGCCAGCAGCCAAGGAAACAACGAAAAACTGTTTTTT.

The chain links TRBV19 to TRBJ2-2, with TRBD2 matching 9 bases. CDR1 LNHDA and CDR2 SQIVND come from the germline V gene (reference sequence). The ends lost 7 bases at V and 3 bases at J; junction bases unmatched: 3. The CDR3 runs 14 residues. CDR3 bases: TGTGCCAGTACGCGGGGGGGCGACACCGGGGAGCTGTTTTTT. This gives the protein CASTRGGDTGELFF.

This chain links TRBV7-3 with TRBJ2-3, with a possible D match to TRBD1 (5 bases). The germline V gene encodes CDR1 SGHTA and CDR2 FQGTGA. The CDR3 spans 17 residues. Trimming cost V 0 bases and J 1 base, with 14 bases left between them. CDR3 coding DNA: TGTGCCAGCAGCTTAACGGGGATGGGGCATGGCACAGATACGCAGTATTTT. It translates to CASSLTGMGHGTDTQYF.

This sequence joins TRBV9 and TRBJ2-7, with D possibly being TRBD1 (5 bases). V lost 0 bases and J 4 bases, leaving 17 bases between the germline ends. This CDR3 is 16 amino acids long. Germline V gene lookup returns CDR1 SGDLS and CDR2 YYNGEE. The CDR3 DNA reads as TGTGCCAGCAGCGTAGCTAGGGGTCCAAACTTTTACGAGCAGTACTTC. This encodes CASSVARGPNFYEQYF.

This clone was recorded only once. V and J are TRBV19 and TRBJ1-5, with D possibly matching TRBD1 (5 bases). CDR1 LNHDA and CDR2 SQIVND come from the germline V gene (reference sequence). V lost 7 bases and J lost 0, with 13 bases in between. CDR3 length: 15 amino acids. For the CDR3, the DNA is TGTGCCAGTACCTCCCCAGGGTTTAGCAATCAGCCCCAGCATTTT. This codes for CASTSPGFSNQPQHF.

This chain joins TRBV3-1 (or the pseudogene TRBV3-2) and TRBJ2-4, with 7 bases aligning to TRBD1. CDR1 and CDR2 (germline): LGHDT, YNNKEL (reference sequence). J lost 3 bases, V lost 4 bases, and 3 bases had no gene match. There are 14 residues in the CDR3. CDR3 bases: TGTGCCAGCAGCCCCTGGGACAGCAAAAACATTCAGTACTTC. It yields the protein CASSPWDSKNIQYF.

CDR3 DNA: TGCGCCAGCAGCCAGGATCTTGGGACAGGGGGGAGTGGGACCCAGTACTTC. Residues: CASSQDLGTGGSGTQYF. V is TRBV4-3 and J is TRBJ2-5, with 11 bases lining up with TRBD1. The V and J ends lost 3 bases and 7 bases, in that order; junction bases with no gene match: 13. Germline V lookup: CDR1 LGHNA, CDR2 YSLEER. The CDR3 has 17 amino acids.

This clone was recorded a few times. V is TRBV3-1 (or the pseudogene TRBV3-2) and J is TRBJ1-1; TRBD1 matches at 10 bases. CDR1 and CDR2 (germline): LGHDT, YNNKEL (reference sequence). The J segment lost 1 base and the V segment lost 4 bases, leaving 3 bases of the junction unmatched. There are 15 residues in the CDR3. The CDR3 DNA follows: TGTGCCAGCAGCCCCCGGACAGGGGGGAACACTGAAGCTTTCTTT. This translates into CASSPRTGGNTEAFF.

This chain joins TRBV11-2 and TRBJ2-7; the match to TRBD2 covers 13 bases. V lost 5 bases to trimming and J lost 3 bases; unmatched junction nucleotides: 4. This CDR3 region has 15 residues. The germline V gene encodes CDR1 SGHAT and CDR2 FQNNGV. CDR3 coding DNA: TGTGCCAGCAGCGAAGGACTAGCGGGGGTCTACGAGCAGTACTTC. Protein sequence: CASSEGLAGVYEQYF.

This clone has just one count. The chain is built from TRBV5-1 and TRBJ2-3; the D gene is possibly TRBD1 (5 bases). V shed 4 bases and J shed 2 bases, with 8 bases lying between them. The germline V gene has CDR1 SGHRS and CDR2 YFSETQ. The CDR3 is 13 amino acids. The CDR3 DNA sequence: TGCGCCAGCAGCGGACATGACACAGATACGCAGTATTTT. It encodes CASSGHDTDTQYF.

The chain carries TRBV27 and TRBJ2-7; no reliable D call. From germline, CDR1 is MNHEY and CDR2 SMNVEV (reference sequence). CDR3 length: 12 amino acids. Between the trimmed V and J ends, which lost 4 bases and 0 bases, there was a span of 4 bases. CDR3 in DNA: TGTGCCAGCAGTTCTAGCTCCTACGAGCAGTACTTC. It specifies CASSSSSYEQYF.

This clone was detected only once. The chain recombines TRBV5-1 with TRBJ1-1; D is uncertain. V shed 5 bases and J shed 1 base, with 12 bases lying between them. The CDR3 contains 14 residues. Germline-derived CDR1 and CDR2 are SGHRS and YFSETQ. The CDR3 sequence is CASSPGYQNTEAFF. CDR3 bases: TGCGCCAGCAGTCCGGGGTACCAGAACACTGAAGCTTTCTTT.

The chain links TRBV7-6 to TRBJ2-7; D may be TRBD2 (5 bases). The CDR3 contains 14 residues. V lost 1 base and J lost 3, with 10 bases in between. Germline V gives CDR1 SGHVS, CDR2 FNYEAQ. The CDR3, as DNA: TGTGCCAGCAGCTTAGAGGGTAGCGTCTACGAGCAGTACTTC. This translates into CASSLEGSVYEQYF.

This rearrangement joins TRBV3-1 (or the pseudogene TRBV3-2) to TRBJ1-2; no reliable D call. The V and J ends lost 4 bases and 5 bases respectively, with 14 bases between them. Germline V gene sequence: CDR1 LGHDT, CDR2 YNNKEL (reference sequence). This CDR3 region has 14 residues. The CDR3 region is CASSPHREAYGYTF. The CDR3 bases are TGTGCCAGCAGCCCCCACCGGGAGGCTTATGGCTACACCTTC.

This clone was observed a handful of times. The V and J genes are TRBV4-1 and TRBJ2-7; the match to TRBD2 covers 13 bases. Trimming took 2 bases from V and 2 from J; bases not matched to a gene: 6. The V gene's germline CDR1 is MGHRA and CDR2 YSYEKL. The CDR3 has 17 amino acids. CDR3 sequence: CASSQYSGTSGAYEQYF. DNA for the CDR3: TGCGCCAGCAGCCAATATTCCGGGACTAGCGGGGCCTACGAGCAGTACTTC.

The chain links TRBV3-1 (or the pseudogene TRBV3-2) to TRBJ2-7; TRBD2 agrees at 8 bases. Trimming removed 2 bases from V and 5 bases from J; junction bases left unmatched: 11. The CDR3 totals 16 residues. Germline CDR1 is LGHDT and CDR2 is YNNKEL (reference sequence). CDR3: CASSQTTGGPGNEQYF. The CDR3 DNA reads as TGTGCCAGCAGCCAAACGACGGGGGGGCCAGGGAACGAGCAGTACTTC.

The gene calls are TRBV11-2 and TRBJ2-3, with a weak D call TRBD2 (5 bases). The V gene's germline CDR1 is SGHAT and CDR2 FQNNGV. Trimming removed 5 bases at V and 3 bases at J, with 18 bases between. CDR3 length equals 16 residues. The CDR3 spells CASSPGVSKVTDTQYF. The CDR3 region has the DNA TGTGCCAGCAGCCCCGGGGTATCCAAGGTTACAGATACGCAGTATTTT. Supplemented by reference TRBV11-2 and TRBJ2-3, the full variable domain reads EAGVAQSPRYKIIEKRQSVAFWCNPISGHATLYWYQQILGQGPKLLIQFQNNGVVDDSQLPKDRFSAERLKGVDSTLKIQPAKLEDSAVYLCASSPGVSKVTDTQYFGPGTRLTVL.

The chain employs TRBV7-2 and TRBJ2-5; 9 nucleotides match TRBD2. With V trimmed by 2 bases and J by 5 bases, 6 bases remained unmatched. The germline V gene encodes CDR1 SGHTA and CDR2 FQGNSA. The CDR3 length is 15 residues. The CDR3 nucleotides are TGTGCCAGCAGCTTACTAGCGGGGTCCTCCGAGACCCAGTACTTC. Its translation: CASSLLAGSSETQYF.

J is TRBJ1-1 and V is TRBV30, with 8 bases identical to TRBD1. Germline V lookup: CDR1 GTSNPN, CDR2 SVGIG (reference sequence). J was trimmed by 5 bases and V by 1 base; bases with no gene match: 9. The length of the CDR3 is 15 residues. The CDR3 DNA reads as TGTGCCTGGAGTGGGGGAGCAGGGGGCCGGACTGAAGCTTTCTTT. This codes for CAWSGGAGGRTEAFF. Together with reference TRBV30 and TRBJ1-1, the CDR3 gives the full variable domain: SQTIHQWPATLVQPVGSPLSLECTVEGTSNPNLYWYRQAAGRGLQLLFYSVGIGQISSEVPQNLSASRPQDRQFILSSKKLLLSDSGFYLCAWSGGAGGRTEAFFGQGTRLTVV.

The rearrangement joins TRBV28 to TRBJ2-3; 8 positions match TRBD2. Trimming removed 7 bases from V and 6 bases from J; junction bases left unmatched: 12. This CDR3 spans 15 amino acids. The germline V gene has CDR1 MDHEN and CDR2 SYDVKM. The CDR3 region is CASTTEGRGVDTQYF. The CDR3 bases are TGTGCCAGCACCACCGAGGGGCGGGGGGTGGATACGCAGTATTTT.

J is TRBJ2-3 and V is TRBV6-4, with 13 bases aligning to TRBD2. The V segment lost 0 bases and the J segment 4 bases; nucleotides outside the gene matches: 1. This CDR3 has 16 residues. Per germline, CDR1 MRHNA and CDR2 SNTAGT. The CDR3 sequence: CASSDSTSGGPDTQYF. CDR3 DNA sequence: TGTGCCAGCAGTGACTCGACTAGCGGGGGGCCAGATACGCAGTATTTT.

J is TRBJ2-6 and V is TRBV29-1, with D tentatively TRBD1 (5 bases). CDR3 length: 18 amino acids. Germline V lookup: CDR1 SQVTM, CDR2 ANQGSEA. With 7 bases removed from V and 0 bases from J, the gap between germline ends came to 22 bases. DNA of the CDR3: TGCAGCGGGCAAAATGACAGTCTAATTCTCTCTGGGGCCAACGTCCTGACTTTC. Its translation: CSGQNDSLILSGANVLTF.

The chain has TRBV7-3 and TRBJ2-2, with 9 bases lining up with TRBD2. Germline V lookup: CDR1 SGHTA, CDR2 FQGTGA. V trimming: 5 bases; J trimming: 1 base; junction bases outside the gene matches: 5. The CDR3 is 16 amino acids. The CDR3 region has the DNA TGTGCCAGCAGCCGAGGACTAGCGCTGAACACCGGGGAGCTGTTTTTT. Residues: CASSRGLALNTGELFF.